The 22 T cell receptor beta chains below come from one sample, sequenced in a study of T-cell memory formation after mild COVID-19. One entry per CDR3 protein results from TCRdb running MiXCR on the 5' RACE reads. The sample has roughly 190,000 distinct CDR3 sequences, 27% seen once; the top ten hold 11%. Sequenced sample: PBMCs or a T cell subset sorted from them (not recorded which). The receptors shown here come from an adult woman who had mild COVID-19 (a few samples of this study predate the infection). Cell type and time point are not known.

This clonotype was seen more than once but under ten times. J is TRBJ1-2 and V is TRBV29-1; D remains unclear. The CDR3 length is 10 residues. V lost 6 bases and J 5 bases, leaving 7 bases between the germline ends. Germline assignment: CDR1 SQVTM and CDR2 ANQGSEA. The DNA of the CDR3 is TGCAGCGTAGCCTTATATGGCTACACCTTC. Encoded protein: CSVALYGYTF.

The genes are TRBV11-2 and TRBJ2-1, with 8 bases fitting TRBD2. Looked up from germline, CDR1 is SGHAT and CDR2 is FQNNGV. The CDR3 is 17 amino acids. The V gene end was trimmed by 1 base and the J gene end by 7 bases; junction bases not matched to a gene: 12. The CDR3 loop is CASSLGTSWRSRNEQFF. As DNA, the CDR3 is TGTGCCAGCAGCTTAGGGACTAGCTGGAGATCTCGGAATGAGCAGTTCTTC.

This clonotype turned up a few times. The chain uses TRBV5-6 and TRBJ2-2; 11 nucleotides match TRBD2. Germline assignment: CDR1 SGHDT and CDR2 YYEEEE. V trimming: 3 bases; J trimming: 3 bases; junction bases outside the gene matches: 7. The CDR3 is 17 amino acids. In nucleotides, the CDR3 is TGTGCCAGCAGCTCAATAGCGGGAGGGCCTTACACCGGGGAGCTGTTTTTT. This gives the protein CASSSIAGGPYTGELFF.

CDR3 sequence reads: CASSLGVARFF. The CDR3 DNA reads TGTGCCAGCAGCTTAGGGGTAGCGCGGTTCTTC. The genes are TRBV7-2 and TRBJ2-1, with D possibly being TRBD2 (5 bases). Per germline, CDR1 SGHTA and CDR2 FQGNSA. This CDR3 comprises 11 residues. V lost 1 base and J 15 bases, leaving 10 bases between the germline ends.

This chain connects TRBV7-9 to TRBJ2-3; the match to TRBD2 covers 9 bases. Germline values: CDR1 SEHNR, CDR2 FQNEAQ (reference sequence). V lost 1 base and J lost 1; bases outside the gene matches: 12. The CDR3 runs 19 residues. The CDR3 DNA sequence: TGTGCCAGCAGCTTAGGACTAGCGGAACTCCGAGGGGGCACAGATACGCAGTATTTT. Residues: CASSLGLAELRGGTDTQYF.

In this sample, this clonotype turned up a few times. The chain recombines TRBV3-1 with TRBJ2-7; D assignment may be TRBD1 or TRBD2 (6 bases each). This CDR3 comprises 16 residues. With 4 bases removed from V and 2 bases from J, the gap between germline ends came to 18 bases. Per the germline V gene, CDR1 is LGHDT and CDR2 is YNNKEL (reference sequence). CDR3 DNA: TGTGCCAGCAGCCTCCGCCTTGGGGGGCAACCCTACGAGCAGTACTTC. This sequence encodes CASSLRLGGQPYEQYF.

The sample holds a few counts of this clonotype. This chain connects TRBV11-1 to TRBJ2-7; unclear D gene. The CDR3 loop spans 14 amino acids. The V gene's germline CDR1 is SGHAT and CDR2 FQDESV (reference sequence). V lost 4 bases and J 5 bases, leaving 15 bases between the germline ends. CDR3 in amino acids: CASSSPVILHEQYF. CDR3 DNA sequence: TGTGCCAGCAGCTCCCCGGTAATTCTCCACGAGCAGTACTTC.

The chain combines TRBV24-1 with TRBJ2-1, with 8 nucleotides matching TRBD1. The CDR3 runs 17 residues. From germline, CDR1 is KGHDR and CDR2 SFDVKD. V dropped 0 bases and J dropped 7; count of bases not matched to a gene: 10. CDR3 in amino acids: CATSDLRGTGSTNEQFF. The CDR3 DNA reads TGTGCCACCAGTGATTTGCGAGGGACAGGCTCCACAAATGAGCAGTTCTTC.

This chain uses TRBV10-3 with TRBJ1-5, with TRBD1 as a possible D gene (5 bases). Germline V gene sequence: CDR1 ENHRY, CDR2 SYGVKD. V shed 6 bases and J shed 6 bases, with 12 bases lying between them. The CDR3 contains 13 residues. As DNA, the CDR3 is TGTGCCATCAGGCGACAAAGGGGTCAGCCCCAGCATTTT. As protein: CAIRRQRGQPQHF.

This clonotype has just a few counts. The chain is built from TRBV7-2 and TRBJ2-7, with a tentative D call TRBD2 (6 bases). CDR3 length: 14 amino acids. Germline CDR1 and CDR2: SGHTA and FQGNSA. V lost 4 bases and J lost 2, with 12 bases in between. The DNA of the CDR3 is TGTGCCAGCAGCTCTACCGGGACTGCCTACGAGCAGTACTTC. Protein sequence: CASSSTGTAYEQYF.

This rearrangement joins TRBV6-6 to TRBJ2-7; D gene ambiguous. The CDR3 consists of 12 residues. The germline gives CDR1 MNHNY, CDR2 SVGAGI (reference sequence). The V end was cut by 8 bases, the J end by 7 bases, with 15 bases between. CDR3 bases: TGTGCCAGCCGTGATGTTGGGAATGAGCAGTACTTC. This codes for CASRDVGNEQYF.

The rearrangement joins TRBV28 to TRBJ2-5; D is perhaps TRBD2 (5 bases). Germline-derived CDR1 and CDR2 are MDHEN and SYDVKM. V was shortened by 8 bases and J by 4 bases, with 20 bases between the two germline ends. The CDR3 is 15 residues long. CDR3 residues: CASLESSGRGETQYF. Here the CDR3 DNA reads TGTGCCAGCCTGGAATCCAGCGGACGGGGAGAGACCCAGTACTTC.

The rearrangement links TRBV7-3 to TRBJ2-3; D perhaps matches TRBD1 (6 bases). Germline CDR1 and CDR2: SGHTA and FQGTGA. The V and J ends lost 2 bases and 4 bases respectively, with 10 bases between them. The CDR3 loop spans 14 amino acids. The CDR3 region has the DNA TGTGCCAGCAGCTTACAGGGGTTCGCAGATACGCAGTATTTT. It translates to CASSLQGFADTQYF. The whole variable domain, remainder taken from reference TRBV7-3 and TRBJ2-3, is GAGVSQTPSNKVTEKGKYVELRCDPISGHTALYWYRQSLGQGPEFLIYFQGTGAADDSGLPNDRFFAVRPEGSVSTLKIQRTERGDSAVYLCASSLQGFADTQYFGPGTRLTVL.

This chain uses TRBV20-1 with TRBJ2-3; D is possibly TRBD2 (6 bases). CDR1 DFQATT and CDR2 SNEGSKA come from the germline V gene (reference sequence). CDR3 size: 16 residues. Trimming took off 4 bases at V and 6 bases at J, with 23 bases between the two ends. The chain's CDR3 is CSATEPRTTLRDTQYF. CDR3 bases: TGCAGTGCTACTGAACCCAGGACTACTTTAAGGGATACGCAGTATTTT.

The chain couples TRBV24-1 to TRBJ2-1; D remains unclear. CDR1 is KGHDR and CDR2 is SFDVKD in the germline V gene. V was pared by 4 bases and J by 0 bases, with 30 bases between. This CDR3 region has 22 residues. This chain's CDR3 is CATSDPNGPIGDPSSSYNEQFF. CDR3 DNA: TGTGCCACCAGTGACCCCAATGGACCGATTGGAGACCCATCAAGCTCCTACAATGAGCAGTTCTTC.

The rearrangement uses TRBV2 and TRBJ2-7; 8 positions match TRBD1. Looked up from germline, CDR1 is SNHLY and CDR2 is FYNNEI. J lost 7 bases, V lost 6 bases, and 14 bases had no gene match. This CDR3 contains 15 residues. CDR3: CASRPLRTGNKEQYF. The CDR3 DNA reads TGTGCCAGCAGACCCCTCCGGACAGGGAATAAGGAGCAGTACTTC.

CDR3 amino acids: CSAHTGTSGRMSYNEQFF. CDR3 nucleotides: TGCAGTGCTCACACCGGGACTAGCGGGAGGATGTCCTACAATGAGCAGTTCTTC. The chain uses TRBV20-1 and TRBJ2-1; 15 bases map to TRBD2. The CDR3 covers 18 residues. Germline V gives CDR1 DFQATT, CDR2 SNEGSKA (reference sequence). V shed 5 bases, J shed 1 base, and the junction held 9 bases outside the gene matches.

A few counts support this clonotype. The V gene is TRBV3-1, the J gene TRBJ2-1; D possibly corresponds to TRBD2 (5 bases). This CDR3 spans 15 amino acids. Trimming took 4 bases from V and 8 from J, leaving 18 bases between them. Germline values: CDR1 LGHDT, CDR2 YNNKEL (reference sequence). In DNA, the CDR3 is TGTGCCAGCAGCCCTTTGACGAGGGAAGGGCATGAGCAGTTCTTC. It translates to CASSPLTREGHEQFF.

This clonotype came up a few times. V is TRBV10-3 and J is TRBJ2-2, with D uncertain. Looked up from germline, CDR1 is ENHRY and CDR2 is SYGVKD. The CDR3 consists of 13 residues. The V and J ends lost 10 bases and 0 bases respectively, with 9 bases between them. The CDR3 DNA reads TGTGCCAATCAGCCAGCGAACACCGGGGAGCTGTTTTTT. Translated, it gives CANQPANTGELFF.

V and J are TRBV29-1 and TRBJ1-2; D gene uncertain. Trimming removed 2 bases from V and 4 bases from J, with 14 bases in between. Germline V gene lookup returns CDR1 SQVTM and CDR2 ANQGSEA. The CDR3 has 14 amino acids. CDR3 sequence: CSVEQIGRPYGYTF. CDR3 bases: TGCAGCGTTGAACAGATAGGCCGCCCCTATGGCTACACCTTC.

The chain combines TRBV5-1 with TRBJ2-7; 7 positions match TRBD1. Germline V gene lookup returns CDR1 SGHRS and CDR2 YFSETQ. CDR3 length: 15 amino acids. The V and J ends lost 2 bases and 5 bases, in that order; junction bases with no gene match: 10. The CDR3 DNA reads as TGCGCCAGCAGCTTAGGGGAGACAGGGATAGACGAGCAGTACTTC. This sequence encodes CASSLGETGIDEQYF.

This clonotype was seen a handful of times. This chain connects TRBV2 to TRBJ2-5; D is ambiguous. Trimming pared 8 bases from V and 5 bases from J, leaving 9 bases between. CDR1 SNHLY and CDR2 FYNNEI come from the germline V gene. The CDR3 is made up of 11 amino acids. Written as DNA, the CDR3 is TGTGCCAGCCCTAGTGATGAGACCCAGTACTTC. It codes for CASPSDETQYF.